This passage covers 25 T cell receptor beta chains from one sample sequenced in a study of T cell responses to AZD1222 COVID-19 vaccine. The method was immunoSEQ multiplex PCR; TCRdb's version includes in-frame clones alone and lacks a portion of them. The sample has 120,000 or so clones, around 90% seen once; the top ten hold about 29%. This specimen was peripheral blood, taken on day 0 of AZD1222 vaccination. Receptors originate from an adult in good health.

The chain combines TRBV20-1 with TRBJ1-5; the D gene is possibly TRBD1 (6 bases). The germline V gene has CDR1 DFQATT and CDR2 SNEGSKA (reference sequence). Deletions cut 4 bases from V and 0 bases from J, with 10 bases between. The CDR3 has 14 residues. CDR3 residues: CSANDRSSNQPQHF. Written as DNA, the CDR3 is TGCAGTGCTAATGACAGGTCTAGCAATCAGCCCCAGCATTTT.

The CDR3 sequence is CASMDFSGRSPLHF. As DNA, the CDR3 is TGTGCCAGCATGGATTTCTCTGGGCGATCACCCCTCCACTTT. The chain joins TRBV6-5 to TRBJ1-6; D remains ambiguous. The CDR3 loop spans 14 amino acids. CDR1 is MNHEY and CDR2 is SVGAGI in the germline V gene. V dropped 7 bases and J dropped 10 bases, with 17 bases sitting between them.

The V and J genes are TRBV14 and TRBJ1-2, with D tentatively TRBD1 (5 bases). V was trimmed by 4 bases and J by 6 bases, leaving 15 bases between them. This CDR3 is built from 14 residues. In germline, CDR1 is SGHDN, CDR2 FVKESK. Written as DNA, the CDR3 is TGTGCCAGCAGCCGGTTTGGGACCGTGAATGGCTACACCTTC. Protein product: CASSRFGTVNGYTF.

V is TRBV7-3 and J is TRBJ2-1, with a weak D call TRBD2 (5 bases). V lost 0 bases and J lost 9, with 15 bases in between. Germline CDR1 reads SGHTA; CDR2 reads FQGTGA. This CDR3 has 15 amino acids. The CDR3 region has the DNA TGTGCCAGCAGCTTAACTGGGGATATAGCGCGTGAGCAGTTCTTC. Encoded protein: CASSLTGDIAREQFF.

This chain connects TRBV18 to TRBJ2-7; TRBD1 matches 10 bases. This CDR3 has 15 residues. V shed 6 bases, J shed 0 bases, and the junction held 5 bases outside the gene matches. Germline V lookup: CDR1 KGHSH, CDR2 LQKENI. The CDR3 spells CASSAGQGSSYEQYF. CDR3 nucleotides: TGTGCCAGCTCGGCGGGACAGGGGAGCTCCTACGAGCAGTACTTC.

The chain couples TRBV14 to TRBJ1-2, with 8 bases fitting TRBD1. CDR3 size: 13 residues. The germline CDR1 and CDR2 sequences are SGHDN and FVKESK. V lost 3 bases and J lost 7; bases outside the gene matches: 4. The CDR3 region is CASSQRTGFGYTF. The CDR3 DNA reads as TGTGCCAGCAGCCAGAGGACAGGGTTTGGCTACACCTTC.

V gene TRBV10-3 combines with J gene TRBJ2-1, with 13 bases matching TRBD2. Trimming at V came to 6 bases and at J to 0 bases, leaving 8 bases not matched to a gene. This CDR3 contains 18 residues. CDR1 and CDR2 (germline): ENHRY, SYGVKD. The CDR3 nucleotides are TGTGCCATCAGCGCGGGGACTAGCGGGGCACACTCCTACAATGAGCAGTTCTTC. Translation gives CAISAGTSGAHSYNEQFF.

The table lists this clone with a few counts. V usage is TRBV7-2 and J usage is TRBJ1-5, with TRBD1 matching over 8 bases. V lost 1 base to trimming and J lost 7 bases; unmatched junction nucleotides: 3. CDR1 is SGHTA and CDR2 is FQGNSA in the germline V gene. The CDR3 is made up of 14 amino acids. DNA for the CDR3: TGTGCCAGCAGCTTAGACAGGGGGGGCCAGCCCCAGCATTTT. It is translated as CASSLDRGGQPQHF.

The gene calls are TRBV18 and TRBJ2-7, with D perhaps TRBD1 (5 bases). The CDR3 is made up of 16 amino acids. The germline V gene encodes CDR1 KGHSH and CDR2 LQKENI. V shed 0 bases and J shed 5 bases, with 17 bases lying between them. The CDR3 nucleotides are TGTGCCAGCTCACCACCTAGGGGTTCCGGCAGGGACGAGCAGTACTTC. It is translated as CASSPPRGSGRDEQYF.

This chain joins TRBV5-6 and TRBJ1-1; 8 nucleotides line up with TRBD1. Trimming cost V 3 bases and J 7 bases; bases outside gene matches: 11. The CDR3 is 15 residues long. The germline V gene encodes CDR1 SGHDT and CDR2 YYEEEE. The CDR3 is CASSSYDRGEVEAFF. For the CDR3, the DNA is TGTGCCAGCAGCTCCTACGACAGGGGTGAAGTTGAAGCTTTCTTT. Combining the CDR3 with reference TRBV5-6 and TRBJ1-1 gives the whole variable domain DAGVTQSPTHLIKTRGQQVTLRCSPKSGHDTVSWYQQALGQGPQFIFQYYEEEERQRGNFPDRFSGHQFPNYSSELNVNALLLGDSALYLCASSSYDRGEVEAFFGQGTRLTVV.

CDR3 coding DNA: TGTGCCAGCAGCATCGGACCTTACGAACAGGGGCAGCAGTACTTC. The encoded protein is CASSIGPYEQGQQYF. The chain couples TRBV21-1 to TRBJ2-7; the table calls TRBD1, which could not be checked here. TRBV21-1 is deemed a pseudogene. The CDR3 loop spans 15 amino acids.

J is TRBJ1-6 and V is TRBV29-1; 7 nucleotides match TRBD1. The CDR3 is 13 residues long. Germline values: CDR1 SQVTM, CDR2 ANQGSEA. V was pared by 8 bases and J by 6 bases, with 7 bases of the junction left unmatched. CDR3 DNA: TGCAGCATTGGAGAGGGGGCTAATTCACCCCTCCACTTT. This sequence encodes CSIGEGANSPLHF.

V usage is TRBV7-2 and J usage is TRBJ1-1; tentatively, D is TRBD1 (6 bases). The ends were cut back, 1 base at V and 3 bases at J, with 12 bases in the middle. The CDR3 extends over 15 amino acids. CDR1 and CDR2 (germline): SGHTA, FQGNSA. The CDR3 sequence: CASSLVAGGDTEAFF. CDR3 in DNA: TGTGCCAGCAGCTTAGTCGCTGGGGGCGACACTGAAGCTTTCTTT.

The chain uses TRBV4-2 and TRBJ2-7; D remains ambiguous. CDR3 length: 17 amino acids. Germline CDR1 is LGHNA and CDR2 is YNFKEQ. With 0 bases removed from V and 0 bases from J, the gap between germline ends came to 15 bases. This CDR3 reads CASSQEVSSASSYEQYF. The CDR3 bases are TGTGCCAGCAGCCAAGAGGTTAGTAGTGCGAGCTCCTACGAGCAGTACTTC.

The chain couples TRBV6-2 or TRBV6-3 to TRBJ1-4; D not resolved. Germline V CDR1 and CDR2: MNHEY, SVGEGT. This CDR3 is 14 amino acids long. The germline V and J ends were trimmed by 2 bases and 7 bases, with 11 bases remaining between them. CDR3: CASSYLEASEKLFF. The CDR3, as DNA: TGTGCCAGCAGTTACCTCGAAGCGAGTGAAAAACTGTTTTTT.

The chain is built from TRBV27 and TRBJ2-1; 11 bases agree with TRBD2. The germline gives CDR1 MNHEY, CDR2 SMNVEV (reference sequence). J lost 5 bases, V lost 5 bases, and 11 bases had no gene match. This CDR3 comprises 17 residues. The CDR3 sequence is CASSPTLGTSGNNEQFF. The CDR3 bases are TGTGCCAGCAGTCCCACGTTGGGGACTAGCGGTAACAATGAGCAGTTCTTC.

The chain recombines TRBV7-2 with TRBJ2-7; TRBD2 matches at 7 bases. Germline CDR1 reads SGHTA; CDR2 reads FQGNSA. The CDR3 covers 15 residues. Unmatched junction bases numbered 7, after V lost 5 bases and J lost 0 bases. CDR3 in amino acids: CASSATGGSSYEQYF. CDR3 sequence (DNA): TGTGCCAGCAGCGCCACTGGCGGGAGCTCCTACGAGCAGTACTTC. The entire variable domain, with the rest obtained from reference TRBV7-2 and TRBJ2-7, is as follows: GAGVSQSPSNKVTEKGKDVELRCDPISGHTALYWYRQSLGQGLEFLIYFQGNSAPDKSGLPSDRFSAERTGGSVSTLTIQRTQQEDSAVYLCASSATGGSSYEQYFGPGTRLTVT.

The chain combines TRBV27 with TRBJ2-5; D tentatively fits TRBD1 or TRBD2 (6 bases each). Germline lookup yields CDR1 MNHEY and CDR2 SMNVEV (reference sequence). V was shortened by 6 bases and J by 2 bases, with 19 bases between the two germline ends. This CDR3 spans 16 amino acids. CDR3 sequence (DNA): TGTGCCAGCAGCTGGGGGGCCCATAGCATTCAAGAGACCCAGTACTTC. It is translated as CASSWGAHSIQETQYF.

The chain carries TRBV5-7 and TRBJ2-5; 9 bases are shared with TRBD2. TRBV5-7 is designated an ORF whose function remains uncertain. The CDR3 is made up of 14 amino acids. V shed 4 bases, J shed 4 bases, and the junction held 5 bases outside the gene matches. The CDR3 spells CASSLSGRGETQYF. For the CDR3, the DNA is TGTGCCAGCAGCCTTAGCGGGAGAGGAGAGACCCAGTACTTC.

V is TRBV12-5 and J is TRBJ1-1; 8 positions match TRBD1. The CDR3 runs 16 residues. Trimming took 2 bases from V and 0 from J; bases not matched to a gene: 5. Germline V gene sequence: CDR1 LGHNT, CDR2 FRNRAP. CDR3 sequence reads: CASGLTRTGMNTEAFF. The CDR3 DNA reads TGTGCTAGTGGTTTGACCCGGACAGGGATGAACACTGAAGCTTTCTTT.

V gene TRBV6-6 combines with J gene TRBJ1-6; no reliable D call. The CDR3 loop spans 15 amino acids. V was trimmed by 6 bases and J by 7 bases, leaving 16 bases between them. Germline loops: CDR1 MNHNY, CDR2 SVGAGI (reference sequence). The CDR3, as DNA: TGTGCCAGCAGCGGGAACTCGGTGTCGAATTCACCCCTCCACTTT. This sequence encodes CASSGNSVSNSPLHF.

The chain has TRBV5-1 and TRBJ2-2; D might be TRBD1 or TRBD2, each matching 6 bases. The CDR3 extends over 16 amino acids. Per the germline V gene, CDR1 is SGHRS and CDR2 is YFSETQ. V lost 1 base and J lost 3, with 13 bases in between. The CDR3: CASSLIGGGYTGELFF. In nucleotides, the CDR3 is TGCGCCAGCAGCTTGATCGGGGGCGGGTACACCGGGGAGCTGTTTTTT.

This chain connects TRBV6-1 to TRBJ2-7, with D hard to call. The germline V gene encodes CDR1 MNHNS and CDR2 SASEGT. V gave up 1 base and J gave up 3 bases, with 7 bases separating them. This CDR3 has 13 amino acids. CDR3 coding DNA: TGTGCCAGCAGTGAAGTAGGCTTCTACGAGCAGTACTTC. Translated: CASSEVGFYEQYF.

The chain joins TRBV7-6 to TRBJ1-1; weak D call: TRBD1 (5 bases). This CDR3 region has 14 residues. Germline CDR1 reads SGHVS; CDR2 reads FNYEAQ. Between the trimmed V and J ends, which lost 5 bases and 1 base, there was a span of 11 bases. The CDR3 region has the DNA TGTGCCAGCAGCCCCGGGGGGTCGAACACTGAAGCTTTCTTT. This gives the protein CASSPGGSNTEAFF. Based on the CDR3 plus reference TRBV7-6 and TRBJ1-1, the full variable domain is GAGVSQSPRYKVTKRGQDVALRCDPISGHVSLYWYRQALGQGPEFLTYFNYEAQQDKSGLPNDRFSAERPEGSISTLTIQRTEQRDSAMYRCASSPGGSNTEAFFGQGTRLTVV.

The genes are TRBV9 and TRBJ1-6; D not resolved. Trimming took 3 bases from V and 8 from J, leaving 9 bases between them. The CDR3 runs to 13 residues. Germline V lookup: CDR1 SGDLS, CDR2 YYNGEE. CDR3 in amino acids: CASSETVDSPLHF. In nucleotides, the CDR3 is TGTGCCAGCAGCGAAACAGTGGATTCACCCCTCCACTTT. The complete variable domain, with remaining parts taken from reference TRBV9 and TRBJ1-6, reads DSGVTQTPKHLITATGQRVTLRCSPRSGDLSVYWYQQSLDQGLQFLIQYYNGEERAKGNILERFSAQQFPDLHSELNLSSLELGDSALYFCASSETVDSPLHFGNGTRLTVT.